Below are 19 T cell receptor beta chains sequenced from a single sample in a study of OX40 agonist ivuxolimab in advanced cancers. Profiled with immunoSEQ multiplex PCR; TCRdb holds only in-frame clones, not every one. The sample includes 45,000 to 65,000 clones, almost 90% seen only once; the top ten take over 6%. The input for sequencing was CD4+ or CD8+ T cells sorted from blood, taken in a trial of the OX40 agonist ivuxolimab. Every receptor here comes from an adult with an advanced solid tumor such as melanoma, head and neck, liver or kidney cancer.

The chain recombines TRBV6-5 with TRBJ1-1; 7 bases map to TRBD1. Germline V lookup: CDR1 MNHEY, CDR2 SVGAGI. J was trimmed by 0 bases and V by 5 bases; bases with no gene match: 6. The CDR3 contains 15 residues. The DNA of the CDR3 is TGTGCCAGCAGTAGGGACAGCGCACTGAACACTGAAGCTTTCTTT. Protein product: CASSRDSALNTEAFF.

The rearrangement links TRBV5-6 to TRBJ1-3; unclear D gene. This CDR3 has 15 residues. V was pared by 4 bases and J by 1 base, with 12 bases between. The V gene's germline CDR1 is SGHDT and CDR2 YYEEEE. The chain's CDR3 is CASSLRGASGNTIYF. In DNA form, the CDR3 reads TGTGCCAGCAGCCTCAGAGGAGCTTCTGGAAACACCATATATTTT. The full variable domain, completed using reference TRBV5-6 and TRBJ1-3, is DAGVTQSPTHLIKTRGQQVTLRCSPKSGHDTVSWYQQALGQGPQFIFQYYEEEERQRGNFPDRFSGHQFPNYSSELNVNALLLGDSALYLCASSLRGASGNTIYFGEGSWLTVV.

The V call is TRBV5-4, the J call TRBJ1-2, with 8 bases matching TRBD1. V lost 4 bases and J lost 10; bases outside the gene matches: 12. Germline V gene lookup returns CDR1 SGHNT and CDR2 YYREEE (reference sequence). This CDR3 comprises 14 residues. CDR3 protein: CASSLQDRVRSYTF. Written as DNA, the CDR3 is TGTGCCAGCAGCCTCCAGGACAGGGTTAGGTCCTACACCTTC.

The chain recombines TRBV18 with TRBJ2-5; TRBD2 matches at 11 bases. The length of the CDR3 is 17 residues. CDR1 and CDR2 (germline): KGHSH, LQKENI. V was clipped by 3 bases and J by 4 bases; unmatched bases: 10. The CDR3 coding sequence is TGTGCCAGCTCACCCGGACTGACTAGCGGGGCGGGAGAGACCCAGTACTTC. Its protein product is CASSPGLTSGAGETQYF.

V usage is TRBV2 and J usage is TRBJ1-1; no clear D. V lost 3 bases, J lost 3 bases, and 8 bases lay in between. The germline gives CDR1 SNHLY, CDR2 FYNNEI. The CDR3 is 13 residues long. CDR3 DNA sequence: TGTGCCAGCAGTGACAGTTGGGACACTGAAGCTTTCTTT. Amino acid sequence: CASSDSWDTEAFF.

This clone was seen just once. The V gene is TRBV11-3, the J gene TRBJ2-3, with D possibly matching TRBD2 (6 bases). The length of the CDR3 is 15 residues. Per germline, CDR1 SGHNT and CDR2 YENEEA. Trimming removed 5 bases at V and 0 bases at J, with 12 bases between. The CDR3 loop reads CASSPTSGSTDTQYF. CDR3 DNA sequence: TGTGCCAGCAGCCCAACCAGCGGGAGCACAGATACGCAGTATTTT.

V is TRBV28 and J is TRBJ1-3; no clear D. CDR3 length equals 12 residues. Germline V CDR1 and CDR2: MDHEN, SYDVKM. Trimming pared 3 bases from V and 0 bases from J, leaving 0 bases between. The CDR3 protein is CASSFSGNTIYF. CDR3 nucleotide sequence: TGTGCCAGCAGTTTCTCTGGAAACACCATATATTTT.

J is TRBJ2-3 and V is TRBV7-2; D assignment may be TRBD1 or TRBD2 (5 bases each). V was trimmed by 4 bases and J by 1 base, leaving 12 bases between them. CDR1 and CDR2 (germline): SGHTA, FQGNSA. The CDR3 covers 15 residues. The CDR3 nucleotides read TGTGCCAGCAGCTCCGAGGGGCGGGGCACAGATACGCAGTATTTT. This gives the protein CASSSEGRGTDTQYF.

The chain combines TRBV5-1 with TRBJ2-5; D is undetermined. V was trimmed by 0 bases and J by 3 bases, leaving 12 bases between them. The CDR3 is made up of 15 amino acids. In germline, CDR1 is SGHRS, CDR2 YFSETQ. The CDR3, as DNA: TGCGCCAGCAGCTTGGGCGTCCCACAAGAAGAGACCCAGTACTTC. This sequence encodes CASSLGVPQEETQYF.

This sequence joins TRBV5-1 and TRBJ2-1; 7 bases align to TRBD2. In germline, CDR1 is SGHRS, CDR2 YFSETQ. Trimming took 1 base from V and 7 from J; bases not matched to a gene: 11. The CDR3 extends over 16 amino acids. The CDR3 spells CASSLYRGGPPNEQFF. The CDR3 coding sequence is TGCGCCAGCAGCTTGTATCGGGGAGGGCCTCCGAATGAGCAGTTCTTC.

The rearrangement joins TRBV9 to TRBJ2-3, with no clear D. Per the germline V gene, CDR1 is SGDLS and CDR2 is YYNGEE. There are 15 residues in the CDR3. V dropped 0 bases and J dropped 2 bases, with 10 bases sitting between them. For the CDR3, the DNA is TGTGCCAGCAGCGTAGTGGGCGGACCCACAGATACGCAGTATTTT. This gives the protein CASSVVGGPTDTQYF.

CDR3 DNA sequence: TGTGCCAGCAGGCCGGGACAGGGTGGTTCCGGAAACACCATATATTTT. Its translation: CASRPGQGGSGNTIYF. This chain connects TRBV6-6 to TRBJ1-3; 9 bases are a match to TRBD1. Germline values: CDR1 MNHNY, CDR2 SVGAGI (reference sequence). The CDR3 covers 16 residues. V trimming: 6 bases; J trimming: 4 bases; junction bases outside the gene matches: 10.

CDR3 region: CASSPGSGGNEQFF. DNA for the CDR3: TGTGCCAGCTCACCAGGCAGTGGTGGAAATGAGCAGTTCTTC. V usage is TRBV18 and J usage is TRBJ2-1; D uncertain. This CDR3 spans 14 amino acids. Per germline, CDR1 KGHSH and CDR2 LQKENI. V was cut by 2 bases and J by 7 bases, with 12 bases left in between. Variable domain in full (rest from reference TRBV18 and TRBJ2-1): NAGVMQNPRHLVRRRGQEARLRCSPMKGHSHVYWYRQLPEEGLKFMVYLQKENIIDESGMPKERFSAEFPKEGPSILRIQQVVRGDSAAYFCASSPGSGGNEQFFGPGTRLTVL.

A remark on this clone: The conserved phenylalanine or tryptophan normally closing the CDR3 is absent here, so this likely arose from a read error. The J gene is TRBJ2-7, the V gene TRBV14; 13 positions match TRBD2. The trim removed 4 bases at V and 6 bases at J, leaving 6 bases unmatched. The CDR3 extends over 15 amino acids. The germline V gene has CDR1 SGHDN and CDR2 FVKESK. CDR3 sequence (DNA): TGTGCCAGCAGCCGCGCACTAGCGGGAGGGCCCGAGCAGTACCTC. Amino acid sequence: CASSRALAGGPEQYL.

The chain is built from TRBV6-5 and TRBJ2-3; D call uncertain. Germline CDR1 and CDR2: MNHEY and SVGAGI. This CDR3 is built from 12 residues. V dropped 6 bases and J dropped 1 base, with 5 bases sitting between them. The CDR3 reads CASSQGTDTQYF. CDR3 coding DNA: TGTGCCAGCAGCCAAGGCACAGATACGCAGTATTTT.

V is TRBV7-3 and J is TRBJ2-1; TRBD1 matches at 8 bases. CDR3 length: 18 residues. Losses at the gene ends were 5 bases for V and 2 bases for J; bases not matched to a gene: 14. CDR1 is SGHTA and CDR2 is FQGTGA in the germline V gene. The CDR3 bases are TGTGCCAGCAGCCCAACGGTGGGGCCAGGGGGCACCTACAATGAGCAGTTCTTC. Protein product: CASSPTVGPGGTYNEQFF. The full variable domain, with the rest looked up from reference TRBV7-3 and TRBJ2-1, is GAGVSQTPSNKVTEKGKYVELRCDPISGHTALYWYRQSLGQGPEFLIYFQGTGAADDSGLPNDRFFAVRPEGSVSTLKIQRTERGDSAVYLCASSPTVGPGGTYNEQFFGPGTRLTVL.

This clone was observed once. The gene calls are TRBV19 and TRBJ1-5; TRBD1 agrees at 9 bases. The CDR3 extends over 13 amino acids. J lost 4 bases, V lost 6 bases, and 1 base had no gene match. Germline values: CDR1 LNHDA, CDR2 SQIVND (reference sequence). The DNA for the CDR3 is TGTGCCAGTAGCGGGACAGGGAATCAGCCCCAGCATTTT. Translation gives CASSGTGNQPQHF.

The chain recombines TRBV6-5 with TRBJ1-5; 8 bases agree with TRBD1. CDR1 and CDR2 from the germline V gene are MNHEY and SVGAGI. The CDR3 length is 15 residues. V lost 0 bases, J lost 4 bases, and 2 bases stayed unmatched. CDR3 bases: TGTGCCAGCAGTTACTCAGGGGACAGGAATCAGCCCCAGCATTTT. Its translation is CASSYSGDRNQPQHF.

As DNA, the CDR3 is TGTGCCAGCAGCAGACTAGCGACGGAAGAGACCCAGTACTTC. This sequence encodes CASSRLATEETQYF. The V and J genes are TRBV5-8 and TRBJ2-5; 8 bases map to TRBD2. This CDR3 comprises 14 residues. Germline V gene sequence: CDR1 SGHTS, CDR2 YDEGEE. V gave up 4 bases and J gave up 3 bases; unmatched junction bases: 5.